This TCR beta chain was identified in a study of blood T cell repertoires in COVID-19. Study summary: The samples span acute and convalescent COVID-19 from the United States, Italy and Spain.

This clone is categorized as medium-sized. Profiled with immunoSEQ multiplex PCR; TCRdb holds only in-frame clones, not every one. Of over 25,000 clones listed, 65% to 90% are singletons. The CDR3 sequence is 13 residues long. J was trimmed by 4 bases and V by 3 bases; bases with no gene match: 0. Per the germline V gene, CDR1 is SEHNR and CDR2 is FQNEAQ (reference sequence). This rearrangement joins TRBV7-9 to TRBJ1-1; TRBD1 matches 9 bases. The clonotype comes from a man aged 55-75 years with active COVID-19. Specimen: peripheral blood. The CDR3 region is CASSLTGGTEAFF. CDR3 DNA sequence: TGTGCCAGCAGCTTGACAGGGGGCACTGAAGCTTTCTTT.